By its share, the clone carrying this T cell receptor (beta chain) is large. As yet, its antigen is unknown. Sequencing used immunoSEQ multiplex PCR; TCRdb keeps in-frame clones, though not all of them. The sample records several thousand clones, 70% to 85% being singletons. This record belongs to a study of PD-1 blockade in classical Hodgkin lymphoma. Findings and limits, study-wide: Relapsed/refractory patients reportedly had the lowest baseline TCR diversity, below newly diagnosed patients, who were below healthy donors.

Autologous stem cell transplantation was followed by relapse in every patient, and brentuximab vedotin exposure varied. Researchers pulled CD8+ T cells out of thawed PBMCs using magnetic negative selection. Patients reached a best response of complete response, partial response or progressive disease. Trimming shortened V by 2 bases and J by 2 bases, and 16 bases separated the two germline ends. Germline V gene sequence: CDR1 SGHVS, CDR2 FNYEAQ. The CDR3 totals 17 residues. The sequence was collected from a human donor with classical Hodgkin lymphoma. This sequence joins TRBV7-6 and TRBJ1-5; D possibly corresponds to TRBD1 (5 bases). Source: CD8+ T cells from blood, taken at baseline. The CDR3 bases are TGTGCCAGCAGCTTAAGCTTGGGGGAAGATGGCAATCAGCCCCAGCATTTT. This translates into CASSLSLGEDGNQPQHF. The variable domain in full, with the rest retrieved from reference TRBV7-6 and TRBJ1-5, is GAGVSQSPRYKVTKRGQDVALRCDPISGHVSLYWYRQALGQGPEFLTYFNYEAQQDKSGLPNDRFSAERPEGSISTLTIQRTEQRDSAMYRCASSLSLGEDGNQPQHFGDGTRLSIL.